The TCR beta chain described here comes from a study of T cell responses to AZD1222 COVID-19 vaccine. The assay was immunoSEQ multiplex PCR, and TCRdb's table has in-frame clones only and misses some. The sample carries 140,000 to 150,000 clones, around 92% recorded once. This CDR3 is 15 amino acids long. V gave up 6 bases and J gave up 4 bases; unmatched junction bases: 8. Germline V gene sequence: CDR1 MNHEY, CDR2 SVGAGI. This chain connects TRBV6-5 to TRBJ1-4, with 7 positions matching TRBD1. This TCR came from an adult who had recovered from COVID-19. Sample: peripheral blood, taken after recovery from COVID-19. CDR3 protein: CASSETGLGNEKLFF. CDR3 DNA: TGTGCCAGCAGCGAGACAGGGTTGGGTAATGAAAAACTGTTTTTT.